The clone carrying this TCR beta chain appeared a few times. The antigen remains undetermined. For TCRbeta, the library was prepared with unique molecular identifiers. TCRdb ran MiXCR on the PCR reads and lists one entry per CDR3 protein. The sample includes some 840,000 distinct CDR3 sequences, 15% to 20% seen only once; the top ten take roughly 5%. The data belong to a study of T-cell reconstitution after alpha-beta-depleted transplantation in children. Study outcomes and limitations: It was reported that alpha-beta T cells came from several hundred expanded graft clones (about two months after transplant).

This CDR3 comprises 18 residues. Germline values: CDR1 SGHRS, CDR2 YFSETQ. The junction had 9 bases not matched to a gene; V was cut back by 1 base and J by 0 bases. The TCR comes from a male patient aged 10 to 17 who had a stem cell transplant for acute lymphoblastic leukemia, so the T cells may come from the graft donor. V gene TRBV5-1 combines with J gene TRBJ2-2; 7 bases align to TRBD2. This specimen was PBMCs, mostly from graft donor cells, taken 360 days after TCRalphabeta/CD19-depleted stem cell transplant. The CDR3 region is CASSLRFGRAANTGELFF. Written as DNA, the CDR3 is TGCGCCAGCAGCTTGAGATTTGGGAGGGCCGCGAACACCGGGGAGCTGTTTTTT.